Described below is a single T cell receptor (beta chain) sequence and its context. Seattle-derived patients entered the study during active infection and were followed longitudinally. This specimen belongs to a study of blood T cell repertoires in COVID-19. Study background: Samples came from the United States, Italy and Spain, spanning acute and convalescent COVID-19.

V lost 4 bases and J lost 7, with 16 bases in between. The CDR3 has 14 residues. Germline lookup yields CDR1 LNHDA and CDR2 SQIVND (reference sequence). Source study methods: From reference gene primer amplification, estimates of nucleated cell counts were derived. The protocol was immunoSEQ multiplex PCR, while the TCRdb copy is restricted to in-frame clones and leaves out a portion. The DNA was the basis for D and trimming; V, J and clone size are from that table. The sample contains some 200,000 clones, 81% of which appear only once. Specimen: peripheral blood. This receptor was identified in an elderly woman with COVID-19, enrolled during active disease. The chain couples TRBV19 to TRBJ1-2; perhaps TRBD1 as D (5 bases). In nucleotides, the CDR3 is TGTGCCAGTAGTACGGGACTCCCTCGGGGTGGCTACACCTTC. It is translated as CASSTGLPRGGYTF.